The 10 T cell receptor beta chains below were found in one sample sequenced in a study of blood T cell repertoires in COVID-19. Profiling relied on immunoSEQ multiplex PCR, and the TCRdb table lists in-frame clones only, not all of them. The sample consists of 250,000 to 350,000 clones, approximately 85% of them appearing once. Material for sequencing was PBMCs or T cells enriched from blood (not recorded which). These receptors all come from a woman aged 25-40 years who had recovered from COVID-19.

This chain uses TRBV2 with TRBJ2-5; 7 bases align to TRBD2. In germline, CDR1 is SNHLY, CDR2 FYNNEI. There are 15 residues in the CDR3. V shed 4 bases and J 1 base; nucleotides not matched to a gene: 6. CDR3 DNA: TGTGCCAGCAGTGTACGGGGGACTACCCAAGAGACCCAGTACTTC. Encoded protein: CASSVRGTTQETQYF.

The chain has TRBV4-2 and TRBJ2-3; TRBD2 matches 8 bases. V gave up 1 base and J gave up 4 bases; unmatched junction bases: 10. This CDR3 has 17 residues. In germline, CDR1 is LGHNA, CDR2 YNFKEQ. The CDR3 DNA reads TGTGCCAGCAGCCAAGCTACCGGGGGGGCTACGGCAGATACGCAGTATTTT. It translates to CASSQATGGATADTQYF.

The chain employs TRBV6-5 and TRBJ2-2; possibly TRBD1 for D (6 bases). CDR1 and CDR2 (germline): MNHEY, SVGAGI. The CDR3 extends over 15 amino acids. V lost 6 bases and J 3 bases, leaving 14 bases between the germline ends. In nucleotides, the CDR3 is TGTGCCAGCAGCACGGTGGGGGCCGACACCGGGGAGCTGTTTTTT. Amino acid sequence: CASSTVGADTGELFF.

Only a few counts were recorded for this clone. The CDR3 bases are TGTGCCAGCAGCCCCGGGCCAACGGGAGGCTACACCTTC. This translates into CASSPGPTGGYTF. The chain joins TRBV14 to TRBJ1-2; D ambiguous. The CDR3 is 13 amino acids. V was trimmed by 4 bases and J by 8 bases, leaving 14 bases between them. Germline CDR1 and CDR2: SGHDN and FVKESK.

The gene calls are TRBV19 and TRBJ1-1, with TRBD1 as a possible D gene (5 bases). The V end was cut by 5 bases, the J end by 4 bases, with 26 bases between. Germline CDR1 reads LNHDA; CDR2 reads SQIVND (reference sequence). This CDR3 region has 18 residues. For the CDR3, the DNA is TGTGCCAGTAGTCCCTCTTCCCGTCCGGGGGAGGAGGGCACTGAAGCTTTCTTT. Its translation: CASSPSSRPGEEGTEAFF. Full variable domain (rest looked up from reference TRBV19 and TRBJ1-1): DGGITQSPKYLFRKEGQNVTLSCEQNLNHDAMYWYRQDPGQGLRLIYYSQIVNDFQKGDIAEGYSVSREKKESFPLTVTSAQKNPTAFYLCASSPSSRPGEEGTEAFFGQGTRLTVV.

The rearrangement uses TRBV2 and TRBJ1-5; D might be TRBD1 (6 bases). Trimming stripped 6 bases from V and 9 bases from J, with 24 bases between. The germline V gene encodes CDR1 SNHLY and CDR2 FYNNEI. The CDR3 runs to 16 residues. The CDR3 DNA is TGTGCCAGCAGGATGCTATTGGGGGCCGATGCCCGGCCCCAGCATTTT. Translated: CASRMLLGADARPQHF.

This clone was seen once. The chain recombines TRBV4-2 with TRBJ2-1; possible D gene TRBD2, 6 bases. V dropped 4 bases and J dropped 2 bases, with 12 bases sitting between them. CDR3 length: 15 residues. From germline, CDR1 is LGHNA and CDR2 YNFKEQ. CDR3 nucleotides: TGTGCCAGCAGCCGAGAAGGAGGGGCCTACAATGAGCAGTTCTTC. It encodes CASSREGGAYNEQFF.

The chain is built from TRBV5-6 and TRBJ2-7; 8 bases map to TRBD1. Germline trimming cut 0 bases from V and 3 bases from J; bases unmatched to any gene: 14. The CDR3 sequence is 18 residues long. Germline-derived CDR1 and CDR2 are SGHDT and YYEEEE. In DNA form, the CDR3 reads TGTGCCAGCAGCTTGGAGTTTCGGCGCGGACAGGGTAACTACGAGCAGTACTTC. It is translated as CASSLEFRRGQGNYEQYF.

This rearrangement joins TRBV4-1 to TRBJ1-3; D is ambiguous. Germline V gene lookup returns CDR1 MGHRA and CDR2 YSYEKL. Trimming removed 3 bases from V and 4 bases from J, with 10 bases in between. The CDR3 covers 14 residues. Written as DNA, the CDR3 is TGCGCCAGCAGCCAGACATATCTCGGAAACACCATATATTTT. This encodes CASSQTYLGNTIYF.

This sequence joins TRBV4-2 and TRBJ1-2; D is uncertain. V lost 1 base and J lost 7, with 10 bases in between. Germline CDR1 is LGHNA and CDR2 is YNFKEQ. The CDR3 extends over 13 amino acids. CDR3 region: CASSQASQSGYTF. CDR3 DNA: TGTGCCAGCAGCCAAGCCTCACAAAGTGGCTACACCTTC.